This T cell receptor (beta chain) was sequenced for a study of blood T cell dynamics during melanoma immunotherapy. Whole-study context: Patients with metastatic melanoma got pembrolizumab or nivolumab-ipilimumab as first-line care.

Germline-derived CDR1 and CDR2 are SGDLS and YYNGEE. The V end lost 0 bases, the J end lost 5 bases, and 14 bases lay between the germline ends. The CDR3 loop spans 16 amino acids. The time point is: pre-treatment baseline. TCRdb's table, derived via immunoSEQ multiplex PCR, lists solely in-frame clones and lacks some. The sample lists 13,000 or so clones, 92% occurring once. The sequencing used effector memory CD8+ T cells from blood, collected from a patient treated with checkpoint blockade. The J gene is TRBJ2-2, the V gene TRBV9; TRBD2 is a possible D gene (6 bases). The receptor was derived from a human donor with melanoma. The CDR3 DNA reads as TGTGCCAGCAGCGTAGCTCCGGGAGTCTTAACCGGGGAGCTGTTTTTT. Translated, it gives CASSVAPGVLTGELFF.